This T cell receptor (beta chain) emerged from a study of esophageal squamous cell carcinoma under preoperative chemotherapy. General observations from the study: After paclitaxel-nedaplatin, abundant clones were more likely to contract than amplify. Peripheral T cells showed a significant TCR diversity increase after chemotherapy, unlike tumor-infiltrating lymphocytes.

Trimming removed 4 bases at V and 0 bases at J, with 11 bases between. This CDR3 has 15 residues. Germline V gene sequence: CDR1 SEHNR, CDR2 FQNEAQ (reference sequence). Time point indicated: before preoperative PTX-NDP chemotherapy. To note about this clonotype: Its antigen is undetermined.

TCRdb re-derived calls from the PCR reads in MiXCR, one entry per CDR3 protein. The sample shows about 16,000 distinct CDR3 sequences, roughly half of them seen only once. Sampling was conducted from a patient given preoperative chemotherapy. The chain recombines TRBV7-9 with TRBJ2-3; a possible D gene is TRBD2 (5 bases). The sequence was collected from a human donor with esophageal squamous cell carcinoma. The donor label of this sample is uncertain. CDR3 in amino acids: CASSSKRFSTDTQYF. The CDR3 DNA is TGTGCCAGCAGCTCAAAGCGGTTTAGCACAGATACGCAGTATTTT.